The clone carrying this TCR beta chain was detected only a few times. The germline V gene has CDR1 MNHEY and CDR2 SMNVEV (reference sequence). The CDR3 consists of 18 residues. J was trimmed by 4 bases and V by 5 bases; bases with no gene match: 15. This entry comes from a study of cytomegalovirus exposure and HLA in healthy donors. Researchers ran the PCR with 60 Vbeta and 13 Jbeta primers. Per the original methods: Later, tens of millions of unique TCR beta chains were counted in an analysis, and roughly 11 million of them were shared. TCRdb's table, derived via immunoSEQ multiplex PCR, lists solely in-frame clones and lacks some. V, J and clone size reflect that table, while D and trimming were determined from the DNA. Seen here are some 88,000 clones, roughly 71% observed once, and the top ten hold about a sixth.

The chain has TRBV27 and TRBJ1-4; 8 bases are a match to TRBD1. The sequence came from a woman aged 18-30 years in good health and CMV-seropositive. The source material was PBMCs. The CDR3 here is CASSDLTIGTGVNEKLFF. CDR3 sequence (DNA): TGTGCCAGCAGTGACCTGACGATCGGGACAGGAGTTAATGAAAAACTGTTTTTT. The full variable domain, with the rest looked up from reference TRBV27 and TRBJ1-4, is EAQVTQNPRYLITVTGKKLTVTCSQNMNHEYMSWYRQDPGLGLRQIYYSMNVEVTDKGDVPEGYKVSRKEKRNFPLILESPSPNQTSLYFCASSDLTIGTGVNEKLFFGSGTQLSVL.